This T cell receptor beta chain was documented in a study of blood T cell repertoires in COVID-19. Measured with immunoSEQ multiplex PCR; TCRdb has only the in-frame clones, and not every one. The data contain approximately 35,000 clones, 75% to 90% of them seen just once; the ten biggest clones take up 11% to 15%. This CDR3 comprises 17 residues. Per the germline V gene, CDR1 is MNHEY and CDR2 is SMNVEV (reference sequence). The trim removed 2 bases at V and 3 bases at J, leaving 12 bases unmatched. Sample: peripheral blood. The V call is TRBV27, the J call TRBJ2-7; 8 nucleotides line up with TRBD1. This sequence was found in a man between 60 and 75 years old with active COVID-19. The CDR3 region has the DNA TGTGCCAGCAGTTTACTGTTAACGGGACAGGTAATCTACGAGCAGTACTTC. Translated, it gives CASSLLLTGQVIYEQYF.